This T cell receptor beta chain was retrieved from a study of shared clonotypes between healthy human individuals. Overall study findings and caveats: Larger estimated richness was generally seen in naive subsets than in memory subsets. Sampling covered blood only; tissue repertoires likely differ.

Using immunoSEQ multiplex PCR, the repertoire was profiled, and TCRdb retains in-frame clones only, with some absent. This sample yields 2.3 million or so clones, of which more than 85% are seen a single time; approximately 0.4% belongs to the top ten. Healthy adults negative for HIV, lacking recent acute infections or vaccinations, served as donors. Each donor was a Caucasian adult residing in Nashville, Tennessee. This CDR3 spans 15 amino acids. CDR1 and CDR2 from the germline V gene are MGHDK and SYGVNS. The V gene end was trimmed by 4 bases and the J gene end by 6 bases; junction bases not matched to a gene: 7. A remark on this clone: Its matching antigen is unknown.

The chain has TRBV25-1 and TRBJ2-3; 10 bases map to TRBD2. The material sequenced was naive CD4+ T cells from PBMCs. As to subset: CD45RA+ positively selected. The TCR originated in a man aged 18-30 years in good health. Some clones in this sample may be carry-over from other donors' samples. The CDR3 coding sequence is TGTGCCAGCAGTGCACCTAGCGGGAGAGGGGATACGCAGTATTTT. Residues: CASSAPSGRGDTQYF.